This T cell receptor (beta chain) was sequenced during a study of a mutant IDH1 vaccine in newly diagnosed glioma. Documented time point: week 35, safety follow-up. Vaccine doses each comprised 300 ug of mutant IDH1 20-mer peptide, with topical imiquimod. The CDR3 runs 15 residues. Trimming shortened V by 7 bases and J by 7 bases, and 22 bases separated the two germline ends. Germline V lookup: CDR1 LNHDA, CDR2 SQIVND (reference sequence). This clone appeared a single time. The antigen is unknown. Some clones are missing from TCRdb's copy, which holds only in-frame ones; the method was immunoSEQ multiplex PCR. The sample records some 71,000 clones, about 88% being singletons.

This TCR was sampled from a man aged 25-45 years with glioma. The material was PBMCs, obtained from a glioma patient whose treatment included an IDH1 peptide vaccine. The V gene is TRBV19, the J gene TRBJ1-1; D not resolved. This chain's CDR3 is CASKFFVGEGGEAFF. CDR3 DNA: TGTGCCAGTAAATTCTTTGTGGGCGAGGGCGGTGAAGCTTTCTTT.